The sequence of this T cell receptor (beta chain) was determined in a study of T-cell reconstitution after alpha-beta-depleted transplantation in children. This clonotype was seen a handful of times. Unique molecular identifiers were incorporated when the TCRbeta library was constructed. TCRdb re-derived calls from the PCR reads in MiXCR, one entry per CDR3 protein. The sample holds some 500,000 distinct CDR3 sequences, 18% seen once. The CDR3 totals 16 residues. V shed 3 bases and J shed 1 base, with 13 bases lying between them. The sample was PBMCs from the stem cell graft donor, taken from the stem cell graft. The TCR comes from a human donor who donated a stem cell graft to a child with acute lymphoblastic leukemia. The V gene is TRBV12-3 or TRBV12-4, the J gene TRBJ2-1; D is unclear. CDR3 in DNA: TGTGCCAGCAGTTTTGTGGGTCGGAAATCCTACAATGAGCAGTTCTTC. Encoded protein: CASSFVGRKSYNEQFF.